This T cell receptor (beta chain) stems from a study of molecular identifiers for immune sequencing clone quantification. On this clonotype: Its specificity is unknown.

Methods described previously, with TCR primers listed, were used for bulk TCR libraries. TCRdb called the PCR reads again in MiXCR, with one record for every CDR3 protein. The sample contains some 580,000 distinct CDR3 sequences, around 25% of which appear only once. Naive CD8 T cells underwent sorting with the CD8+CD4-CCR7+CD45RA+ definition. Germline V CDR1 and CDR2: SGHDN, FVKESK. This CDR3 region has 16 residues. V dropped 3 bases and J dropped 6; count of bases not matched to a gene: 11. Findings of the study overall: Jurkat TCR RNA spiked in from one cell (amid some 1 million naive cells) was reportedly detectable.

The chain uses TRBV14 and TRBJ2-1; 7 nucleotides agree with TRBD1. This TCR was sampled from a human donor in good health. Some libraries in this study had Jurkat cell RNA spiked in. Input material: naive CD8+ T cells from blood, with Jurkat cell RNA spiked in. Subset of the sample: FACS-sorted CD8+CD4-CCR7+CD45RA+ naive T cells. CDR3 loop: CASSHFRYRGSNEQFF. The CDR3 DNA sequence: TGTGCCAGCAGCCACTTCCGGTACAGGGGTAGCAATGAGCAGTTCTTC.